The 32 T cell receptor beta chains presented below share a single source sample, sequenced in a study of identifying expanded T cells in peripheral blood (dated by TCRdb to the late 2010s). The library was produced with the immunoSEQ multiplex PCR assay. TCRdb obtained this table from immuneACCESS and retained in-frame rearrangements with V and J assigned. These tables miss some clones; where compared with another copy, unresolved V genes account for less than half of the shortfall, and the remainder is unexplained. The sample includes 95,000 to 150,000 clones, with roughly 84% observed a single time. The ten largest clones represent more than 2.5% of the sample. The sequenced sample consisted of blood. Source of these receptors: a person aged 18-69 years in good health.

This sequence joins TRBV11-3 and TRBJ1-5; D might be TRBD1 (5 bases). With 1 base removed from V and 0 bases from J, the gap between germline ends came to 22 bases. Per germline, CDR1 SGHNT and CDR2 YENEEA. The CDR3 loop spans 20 amino acids. The CDR3 nucleotides are TGTGCCAGCAGCTTAGGGGGGTCACAACCGAACAATCGTAGCAATCAGCCCCAGCATTTT. This gives the protein CASSLGGSQPNNRSNQPQHF.

V is TRBV4-1 and J is TRBJ2-1; no clear D. The CDR3 loop spans 15 amino acids. V shed 0 bases and J shed 4 bases, with 10 bases lying between them. CDR1 and CDR2 from the germline V gene are MGHRA and YSYEKL. CDR3 bases: TGCGCCAGCAGCCAAGACTGGAGCTTGTACAATGAGCAGTTCTTC. This encodes CASSQDWSLYNEQFF.

This chain connects TRBV5-1 to TRBJ2-2; 9 nucleotides match TRBD2. The germline V gene has CDR1 SGHRS and CDR2 YFSETQ. This CDR3 comprises 16 residues. The V gene end was trimmed by 1 base and the J gene end by 7 bases; junction bases not matched to a gene: 8. The CDR3 loop reads CASSLIAGARGGELFF. The CDR3 nucleotides are TGCGCCAGCAGCTTGATAGCGGGGGCGCGCGGCGGGGAGCTGTTTTTT.

The count of this clone is one. The chain couples TRBV4-1 to TRBJ2-1; D tentatively fits TRBD1 or TRBD2 (6 bases each). V was pared by 0 bases and J by 9 bases, with 18 bases between. The CDR3 loop spans 16 amino acids. Germline CDR1 reads MGHRA; CDR2 reads YSYEKL. In DNA, the CDR3 is TGCGCCAGCAGCCAAGATCCGGGGGCACTTAGCGGTGAGCAGTTCTTC. This sequence encodes CASSQDPGALSGEQFF.

V and J are TRBV6-6 and TRBJ2-7; no clear D gene. This CDR3 contains 15 residues. Germline CDR1 and CDR2: MNHNY and SVGAGI (reference sequence). Trimming cost V 6 bases and J 4 bases, with 19 bases left between them. The DNA for the CDR3 is TGTGCCAGCAGGCCTGGTCCCAAACTTAAGTACGAGCAGTACTTC. Protein sequence: CASRPGPKLKYEQYF.

This chain links TRBV11-2 with TRBJ2-5; D is tentatively TRBD1 or TRBD2 (7 bases each). The V gene lost 0 bases and the J gene lost 6 bases, with 14 bases spanning the gap. CDR3 length: 15 amino acids. Germline values: CDR1 SGHAT, CDR2 FQNNGV. The CDR3 region has the DNA TGTGCCAGCAGCTTAGATATGCAGGGGGGGAAGACCCAGTACTTC. It codes for CASSLDMQGGKTQYF.

The rearrangement joins TRBV29-1 to TRBJ2-7, with D perhaps TRBD1 (5 bases). Germline V lookup: CDR1 SQVTM, CDR2 ANQGSEA. V lost 4 bases to trimming and J lost 6 bases, with 13 bases between them. CDR3 length equals 12 residues. The chain's CDR3 is CSVVAGRGEQYF. In nucleotides, the CDR3 is TGCAGCGTTGTCGCAGGGCGCGGCGAGCAGTACTTC.

This clone was seen just once. V and J are TRBV5-8 and TRBJ2-1; D is perhaps TRBD2 (6 bases). There are 15 residues in the CDR3. V was shortened by 2 bases and J by 9 bases, with 18 bases between the two germline ends. CDR1 and CDR2 (germline): SGHTS, YDEGEE. This chain's CDR3 is CASSLLALATAEQFF. The CDR3 region has the DNA TGTGCCAGCAGCTTACTAGCCCTGGCCACGGCTGAGCAGTTCTTC.

This clone showed up just a few times. The genes are TRBV10-3 and TRBJ1-2, with 9 bases lining up with TRBD1. The CDR3 totals 12 residues. Per the germline V gene, CDR1 is ENHRY and CDR2 is SYGVKD. Unmatched junction bases numbered 1, after V lost 5 bases and J lost 6 bases. The CDR3 coding sequence is TGTGCCATCAGTTGGACAGGGGATGGCTACACCTTC. This encodes CAISWTGDGYTF.

The gene calls are TRBV10-1 and TRBJ2-1; possible D gene TRBD2, 5 bases. This CDR3 has 14 amino acids. The germline V and J ends were trimmed by 4 bases and 8 bases, with 15 bases remaining between them. The germline gives CDR1 WNHNN, CDR2 SYGVQD (reference sequence). The CDR3 loop is CASSVSEEGHEQFF. CDR3 nucleotide sequence: TGCGCCAGCAGTGTATCCGAAGAGGGTCATGAGCAGTTCTTC.

The chain carries TRBV6-5 and TRBJ1-1; 10 bases match TRBD1. Germline V gives CDR1 MNHEY, CDR2 SVGAGI. With 0 bases clipped from V and 10 bases from J, the junction kept 5 bases outside the gene matches. The CDR3 totals 14 residues. The CDR3 sequence is CASSYSGQGLGAFF. CDR3 nucleotide sequence: TGTGCCAGCAGTTACTCGGGACAGGGGTTGGGAGCTTTCTTT.

The chain links TRBV7-2 to TRBJ1-2, with TRBD1 matching over 8 bases. There are 14 residues in the CDR3. J lost 3 bases, V lost 3 bases, and 3 bases had no gene match. CDR1 and CDR2 (germline): SGHTA, FQGNSA. The CDR3 DNA reads as TGTGCCAGCAGCTTTACGACAGGGGACTATGGCTACACCTTC. As protein: CASSFTTGDYGYTF. The complete variable domain, with remaining parts taken from reference TRBV7-2 and TRBJ1-2, reads GAGVSQSPSNKVTEKGKDVELRCDPISGHTALYWYRQSLGQGLEFLIYFQGNSAPDKSGLPSDRFSAERTGGSVSTLTIQRTQQEDSAVYLCASSFTTGDYGYTFGSGTRLTVV.

V usage is TRBV6-5 and J usage is TRBJ1-6, with D perhaps matching TRBD1 (5 bases). The germline gives CDR1 MNHEY, CDR2 SVGAGI. The CDR3 length is 16 residues. Trimming took off 0 bases at V and 5 bases at J, with 11 bases between the two ends. The CDR3 is CASSYSLAGNNSPLHF. In nucleotides, the CDR3 is TGTGCCAGCAGTTACTCTCTGGCAGGGAATAATTCACCCCTCCACTTT.

The CDR3 sequence is CASSLNDPGHPNEKLFF. The DNA of the CDR3 is TGTGCCAGCAGCTTAAACGACCCGGGACACCCGAATGAAAAACTGTTTTTT. The rearrangement joins TRBV7-8 to TRBJ1-4; perhaps TRBD1 as D (6 bases). Germline CDR1 SGHVS, CDR2 FQNEAQ. This CDR3 is 17 amino acids long. V lost 2 bases and J lost 5, with 18 bases in between.

The V gene is TRBV7-2, the J gene TRBJ2-4, with 9 bases identical to TRBD1. V shed 4 bases and J 6 bases; nucleotides not matched to a gene: 10. The CDR3 is made up of 16 amino acids. The germline V gene encodes CDR1 SGHTA and CDR2 FQGNSA. The CDR3 nucleotides read TGTGCCAGCAGCTCGACGCCGGGACAGGGCTTAAACATTCAGTACTTC. Protein product: CASSSTPGQGLNIQYF.

The CDR3 nucleotides read TGCGCCAGCAGCTTCTCGGGGGATTCCTATGGCTACACCTTC. It codes for CASSFSGDSYGYTF. V and J are TRBV5-1 and TRBJ1-2; a possible D gene is TRBD1 (5 bases). Trimming shortened V by 2 bases and J by 4 bases, and 12 bases separated the two germline ends. This CDR3 region has 14 residues. The germline gives CDR1 SGHRS, CDR2 YFSETQ.

The chain is built from TRBV19 and TRBJ2-1, with D maybe TRBD2 (5 bases). This CDR3 contains 16 residues. Germline-derived CDR1 and CDR2 are LNHDA and SQIVND (reference sequence). Trimming removed 3 bases at V and 0 bases at J, with 12 bases between. CDR3 residues: CASSILTGSSYNEQFF. The CDR3 bases are TGTGCCAGTAGTATCCTTACGGGGAGCTCCTACAATGAGCAGTTCTTC. The variable domain in full, with the rest retrieved from reference TRBV19 and TRBJ2-1, is DGGITQSPKYLFRKEGQNVTLSCEQNLNHDAMYWYRQDPGQGLRLIYYSQIVNDFQKGDIAEGYSVSREKKESFPLTVTSAQKNPTAFYLCASSILTGSSYNEQFFGPGTRLTVL.

There are a few counts of this clone. V gene TRBV10-3 combines with J gene TRBJ1-2; D not certain. This CDR3 contains 12 residues. Germline V gene lookup returns CDR1 ENHRY and CDR2 SYGVKD. Trimming took 2 bases from V and 6 from J, leaving 7 bases between them. The CDR3 DNA follows: TGTGCCATCAGTGAGGTAACAGATGGCTACACCTTC. The encoded protein is CAISEVTDGYTF.

The chain employs TRBV19 and TRBJ2-3; TRBD2 matches 9 bases. This CDR3 has 16 residues. Looked up from germline, CDR1 is LNHDA and CDR2 is SQIVND (reference sequence). Trimming removed 3 bases from V and 4 bases from J; junction bases left unmatched: 8. CDR3 residues: CASSITPSGAADTQYF. Written as DNA, the CDR3 is TGTGCCAGTAGTATTACGCCTAGCGGGGCAGCAGATACGCAGTATTTT.

The V and J genes are TRBV6-5 and TRBJ1-2; D is undetermined. CDR1 MNHEY and CDR2 SVGAGI come from the germline V gene. Between the trimmed V and J ends, which lost 2 bases and 0 bases, there was a span of 7 bases. The CDR3 is 14 residues long. CDR3 DNA sequence: TGTGCCAGCAGTTACGGGCCATCTAACTATGGCTACACCTTC. This encodes CASSYGPSNYGYTF.

This sequence joins TRBV6-5 and TRBJ1-2; D gene unclear. CDR3 size: 14 residues. The ends were cut back, 4 bases at V and 8 bases at J, with 17 bases in the middle. The germline CDR1 and CDR2 sequences are MNHEY and SVGAGI. CDR3 coding DNA: TGTGCCAGCAGTTTTTCCCCCGGTGGTCAGGGCTACACCTTC. As protein: CASSFSPGGQGYTF.

The chain employs TRBV7-9 and TRBJ2-7, with 8 bases lining up with TRBD1. V gave up 0 bases and J gave up 3 bases; unmatched junction bases: 4. The CDR3 has 15 residues. The germline V gene has CDR1 SEHNR and CDR2 FQNEAQ (reference sequence). Here the CDR3 DNA reads TGTGCCAGCAGCTTAGCCGGGACAGGTCGCTACGAGCAGTACTTC. It specifies CASSLAGTGRYEQYF.

This clone was found once. The chain combines TRBV19 with TRBJ1-1; no definite D call. V was shortened by 4 bases and J by 1 base, with 10 bases between the two germline ends. CDR1 and CDR2 from the germline V gene are LNHDA and SQIVND (reference sequence). This CDR3 region has 14 residues. The chain's CDR3 is CASSRAAQNTEAFF. The CDR3 nucleotides read TGTGCCAGTAGTAGGGCCGCGCAGAACACTGAAGCTTTCTTT.

This rearrangement joins TRBV9 to TRBJ1-2, with a possible D match to TRBD1 (5 bases). Trimming stripped 2 bases from V and 3 bases from J, with 11 bases between. Germline V gene sequence: CDR1 SGDLS, CDR2 YYNGEE. The CDR3 is 14 amino acids. The CDR3 DNA is TGTGCCAGCAGCGTGGGGGACGGATACTATGGCTACACCTTC. It encodes CASSVGDGYYGYTF.

Judged by abundance, this clone is medium-sized. The chain is built from TRBV7-2 and TRBJ2-7, with D possibly TRBD1 on 6 matching bases. V was clipped by 2 bases and J by 2 bases, with 10 bases between them. Germline CDR1 reads SGHTA; CDR2 reads FQGNSA. This CDR3 is built from 14 residues. This CDR3 is CASSLRDTAYEQYF. DNA for the CDR3: TGTGCCAGCAGCTTACGGGACACAGCCTACGAGCAGTACTTC.

This clone was recorded once. The V call is TRBV19, the J call TRBJ1-2, with D perhaps TRBD1 (6 bases). The CDR3 spans 14 residues. The V end was cut by 2 bases, the J end by 4 bases, with 11 bases between. CDR1 and CDR2 from the germline V gene are LNHDA and SQIVND (reference sequence). DNA of the CDR3: TGTGCCAGTAGTATACCGGCAGGGGTCTATGGCTACACCTTC. It translates to CASSIPAGVYGYTF. Full variable domain (remainder filled in from reference TRBV19 and TRBJ1-2): DGGITQSPKYLFRKEGQNVTLSCEQNLNHDAMYWYRQDPGQGLRLIYYSQIVNDFQKGDIAEGYSVSREKKESFPLTVTSAQKNPTAFYLCASSIPAGVYGYTFGSGTRLTVV.

DNA for the CDR3: TGTGCCAGCAGTTCGACAGGGAACACTGAAGCTTTCTTT. This gives the protein CASSSTGNTEAFF. The J gene is TRBJ1-1, the V gene TRBV6-5; the D gene is possibly TRBD1 (6 bases). Germline CDR1 reads MNHEY; CDR2 reads SVGAGI. V lost 4 bases and J 1 base, leaving 7 bases between the germline ends. CDR3 length: 13 residues.

This clone appeared a single time. This chain links TRBV4-3 with TRBJ2-6; D unclear. In germline, CDR1 is LGHNA, CDR2 YSLEER. The CDR3 length is 16 residues. Trimming left V 1 base short and J 0 bases short, with 7 bases between. CDR3 DNA sequence: TGCGCCAGCAGCCAAGGTCTCATCTCTGGGGCCAACGTCCTGACTTTC. Amino acid sequence: CASSQGLISGANVLTF.

The chain carries TRBV2 and TRBJ1-5; TRBD1 might be the D (5 bases). The CDR3 is 14 residues long. V was shortened by 5 bases and J by 0 bases, with 8 bases between the two germline ends. The germline gives CDR1 SNHLY, CDR2 FYNNEI. CDR3 amino acids: CASSWDYSNQPQHF. CDR3 DNA sequence: TGTGCCAGCAGTTGGGACTATAGCAATCAGCCCCAGCATTTT.

The chain combines TRBV7-2 with TRBJ1-1; possibly TRBD1 for D (5 bases). The CDR3 is 14 amino acids. The V end lost 2 bases, the J end lost 2 bases, and 9 bases lay between the germline ends. CDR1 SGHTA and CDR2 FQGNSA come from the germline V gene. The DNA of the CDR3 is TGTGCCAGCAGCTTAATTCAGGGAAACACTGAAGCTTTCTTT. Residues: CASSLIQGNTEAFF.

On this clone: A much more abundant neighbour one base away suggests this may be a read error. The DNA of the CDR3 is TGCGCCAGCAGCTTGGAGGGACAGAATGGCTACACCTTC. This sequence encodes CASSLEGQNGYTF. The genes are TRBV5-1 and TRBJ1-2; 7 nucleotides line up with TRBD1. Germline trimming cut 0 bases from V and 6 bases from J; bases unmatched to any gene: 2. The germline gives CDR1 SGHRS, CDR2 YFSETQ. The CDR3 loop spans 13 amino acids.

The gene calls are TRBV5-4 and TRBJ1-1; 7 bases align to TRBD1. Trimming removed 3 bases from V and 1 base from J; junction bases left unmatched: 15. Germline V gene data show CDR1 as SGHNT and CDR2 as YYREEE (reference sequence). The CDR3 contains 18 residues. The CDR3 DNA follows: TGTGCCAGCAGCTCAAAACACAAGGGGGCTTGGGGGAACACTGAAGCTTTCTTT. Protein sequence: CASSSKHKGAWGNTEAFF.